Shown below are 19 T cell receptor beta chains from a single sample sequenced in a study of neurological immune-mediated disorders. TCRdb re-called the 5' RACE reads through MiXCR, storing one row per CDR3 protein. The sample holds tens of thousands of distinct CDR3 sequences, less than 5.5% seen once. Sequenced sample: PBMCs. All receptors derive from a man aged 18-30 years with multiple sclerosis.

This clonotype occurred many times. Here the CDR3 reads CASSSSVAGGGWGTEAFF. The CDR3 nucleotides are TGTGCCAGCAGCTCCTCTGTGGCCGGGGGCGGTTGGGGCACTGAAGCTTTCTTT. This rearrangement joins TRBV7-9 to TRBJ1-1, with D possibly being TRBD1 (6 bases). The germline V and J ends were trimmed by 4 bases and 4 bases, with 25 bases remaining between them. Germline V gives CDR1 SEHNR, CDR2 FQNEAQ (reference sequence). The CDR3 length is 18 residues.

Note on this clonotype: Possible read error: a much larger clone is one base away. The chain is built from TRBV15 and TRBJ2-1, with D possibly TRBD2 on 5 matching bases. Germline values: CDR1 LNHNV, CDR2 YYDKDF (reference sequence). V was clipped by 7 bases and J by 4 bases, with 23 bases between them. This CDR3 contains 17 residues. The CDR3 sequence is CATNMSQGGWQYNEQFF. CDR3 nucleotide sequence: TGTGCCACCAACATGTCCCAAGGAGGTTGGCAATACAATGAGCAGTTCTTC.

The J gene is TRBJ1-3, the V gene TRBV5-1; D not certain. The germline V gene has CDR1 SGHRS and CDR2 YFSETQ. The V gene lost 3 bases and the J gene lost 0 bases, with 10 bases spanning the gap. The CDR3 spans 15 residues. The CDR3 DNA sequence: TGCGCCAGCAGCTCACAGTACAGCTCTGGAAACACCATATATTTT. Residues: CASSSQYSSGNTIYF.

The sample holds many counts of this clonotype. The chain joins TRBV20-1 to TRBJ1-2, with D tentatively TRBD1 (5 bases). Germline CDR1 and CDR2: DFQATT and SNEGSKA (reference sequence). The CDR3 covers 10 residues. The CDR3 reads CRTGGYGYTF. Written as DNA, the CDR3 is TGCAGGACGGGGGGATATGGCTACACCTTC.

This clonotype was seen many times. The CDR3 coding sequence is TGCGCCAGCAGCTCGACGACTAGCGGGGGGACAGATACGCAGTATTTT. Translation gives CASSSTTSGGTDTQYF. This sequence joins TRBV5-1 and TRBJ2-3; 13 nucleotides line up with TRBD2. This CDR3 region has 16 residues. Trimming cost V 3 bases and J 3 bases; bases outside gene matches: 4. Germline values: CDR1 SGHRS, CDR2 YFSETQ. The full variable domain, in which reference TRBV5-1 and TRBJ2-3 provide the parts outside the CDR3, is KAGVTQTPRYLIKTRGQQVTLSCSPISGHRSVSWYQQTPGQGLQFLFEYFSETQRNKGNFPGRFSGRQFSNSRSEMNVSTLELGDSALYLCASSSTTSGGTDTQYFGPGTRLTVL.

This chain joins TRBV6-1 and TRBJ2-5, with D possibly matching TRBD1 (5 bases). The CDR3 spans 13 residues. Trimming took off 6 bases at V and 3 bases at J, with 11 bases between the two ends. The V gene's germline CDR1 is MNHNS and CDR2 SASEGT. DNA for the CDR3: TGTGCCAGCAGCCTAGGGGTAAAAGAGACCCAGTACTTC. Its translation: CASSLGVKETQYF.

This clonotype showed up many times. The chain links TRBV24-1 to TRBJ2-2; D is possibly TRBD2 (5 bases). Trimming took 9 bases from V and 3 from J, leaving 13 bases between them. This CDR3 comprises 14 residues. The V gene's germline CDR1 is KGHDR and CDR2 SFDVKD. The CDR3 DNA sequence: TGTGCCACCGGGAGTCACGGGGACACCGGGGAGCTGTTTTTT. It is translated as CATGSHGDTGELFF.

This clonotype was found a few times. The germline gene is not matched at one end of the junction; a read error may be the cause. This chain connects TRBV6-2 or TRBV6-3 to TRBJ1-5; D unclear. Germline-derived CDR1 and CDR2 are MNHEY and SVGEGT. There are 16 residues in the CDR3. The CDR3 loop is CASSTLGRPRNQPQNF. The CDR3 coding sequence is TGTGCCAGCAGTACACTCGGGCGTCCTCGAAATCAGCCCCAGAATTTT.

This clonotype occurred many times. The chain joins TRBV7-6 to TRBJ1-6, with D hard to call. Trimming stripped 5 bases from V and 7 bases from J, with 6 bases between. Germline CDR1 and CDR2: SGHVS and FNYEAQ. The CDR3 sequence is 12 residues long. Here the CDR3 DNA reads TGTGCCAGCAGCGAACTAAATTCACCCCTCCACTTT. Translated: CASSELNSPLHF.

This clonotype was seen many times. CDR3 sequence (DNA): TGCAGTGCTGAAAAGAGGGTTGGGCGGTGGAACACTGAAGCTTTCTTT. Its protein product is CSAEKRVGRWNTEAFF. J is TRBJ1-1 and V is TRBV20-1; D is ambiguous. The CDR3 extends over 16 amino acids. Trimming left V 5 bases short and J 1 base short, with 20 bases between. In germline, CDR1 is DFQATT, CDR2 SNEGSKA (reference sequence).

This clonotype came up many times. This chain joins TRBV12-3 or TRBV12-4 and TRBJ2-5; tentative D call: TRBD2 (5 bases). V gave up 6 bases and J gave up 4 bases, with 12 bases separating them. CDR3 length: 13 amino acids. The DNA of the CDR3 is TGTGCCAGCAGGTGGGGAGAGGGAGAGACCCAGTACTTC. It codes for CASRWGEGETQYF.

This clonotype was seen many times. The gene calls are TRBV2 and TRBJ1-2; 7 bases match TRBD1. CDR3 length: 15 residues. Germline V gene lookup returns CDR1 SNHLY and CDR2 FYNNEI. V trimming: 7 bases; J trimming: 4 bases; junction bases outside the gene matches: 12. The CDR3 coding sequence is TGTGCCAGCAACTCAGGGGGGAGGGTGAGCTATGGCTACACCTTC. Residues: CASNSGGRVSYGYTF. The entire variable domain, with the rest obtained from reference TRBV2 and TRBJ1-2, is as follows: EPEVTQTPSHQVTQMGQEVILRCVPISNHLYFYWYRQILGQKVEFLVSFYNNEISEKSEIFDDQFSVERPDGSNFTLKIRSTKLEDSAMYFCASNSGGRVSYGYTFGSGTRLTVV.

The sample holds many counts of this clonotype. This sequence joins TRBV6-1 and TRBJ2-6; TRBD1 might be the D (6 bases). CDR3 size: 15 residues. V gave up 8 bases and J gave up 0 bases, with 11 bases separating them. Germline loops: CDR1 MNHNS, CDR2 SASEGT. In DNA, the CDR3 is TGTGCCAGCGGGGACACCTTCTCTGGGGCCAACGTCCTGACTTTC. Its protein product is CASGDTFSGANVLTF.

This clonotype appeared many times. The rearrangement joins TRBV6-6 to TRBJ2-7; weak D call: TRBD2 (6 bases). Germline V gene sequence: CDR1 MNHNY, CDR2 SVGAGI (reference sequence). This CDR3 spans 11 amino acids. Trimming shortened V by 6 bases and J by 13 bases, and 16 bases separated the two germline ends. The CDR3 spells CASRTQEGQYF. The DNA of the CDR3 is TGTGCCAGCAGAACACAGGAGGGCCAATACTTC.

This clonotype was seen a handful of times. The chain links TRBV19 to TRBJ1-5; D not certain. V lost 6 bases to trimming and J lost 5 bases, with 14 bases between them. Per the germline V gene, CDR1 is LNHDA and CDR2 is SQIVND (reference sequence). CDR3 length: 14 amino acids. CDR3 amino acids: CASRTATGDQPQHF. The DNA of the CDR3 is TGTGCCAGTAGGACCGCCACTGGGGATCAGCCCCAGCATTTT. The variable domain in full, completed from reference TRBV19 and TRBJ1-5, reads DGGITQSPKYLFRKEGQNVTLSCEQNLNHDAMYWYRQDPGQGLRLIYYSQIVNDFQKGDIAEGYSVSREKKESFPLTVTSAQKNPTAFYLCASRTATGDQPQHFGDGTRLSIL.

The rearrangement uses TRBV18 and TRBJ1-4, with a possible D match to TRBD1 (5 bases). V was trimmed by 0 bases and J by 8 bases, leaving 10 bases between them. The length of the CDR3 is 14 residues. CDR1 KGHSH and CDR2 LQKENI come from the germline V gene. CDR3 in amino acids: CASSPPGDAEKLFF. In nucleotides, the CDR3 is TGTGCCAGCTCACCACCTGGGGACGCGGAAAAACTGTTTTTT.

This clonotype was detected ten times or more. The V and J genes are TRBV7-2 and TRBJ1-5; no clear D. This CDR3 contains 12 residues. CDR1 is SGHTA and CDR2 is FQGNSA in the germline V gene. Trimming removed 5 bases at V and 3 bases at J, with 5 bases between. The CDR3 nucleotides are TGTGCCAGCAGCCCATTCAATCAGCCCCAGCATTTT. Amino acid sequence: CASSPFNQPQHF.

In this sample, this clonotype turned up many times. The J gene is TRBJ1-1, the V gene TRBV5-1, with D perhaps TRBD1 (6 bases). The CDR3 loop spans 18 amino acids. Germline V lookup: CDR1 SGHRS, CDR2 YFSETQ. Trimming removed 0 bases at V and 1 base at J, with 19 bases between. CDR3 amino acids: CASSLAPRGGRGNTEAFF. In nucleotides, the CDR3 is TGCGCCAGCAGCTTGGCCCCACGGGGAGGCAGGGGGAACACTGAAGCTTTCTTT.

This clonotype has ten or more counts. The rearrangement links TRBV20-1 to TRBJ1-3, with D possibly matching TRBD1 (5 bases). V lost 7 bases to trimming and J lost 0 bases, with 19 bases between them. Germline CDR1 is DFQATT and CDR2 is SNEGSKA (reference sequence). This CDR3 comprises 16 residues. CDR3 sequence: CSVLTASLSSGNTIYF. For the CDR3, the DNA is TGCAGTGTCTTGACAGCCTCACTAAGCTCTGGAAACACCATATATTTT.